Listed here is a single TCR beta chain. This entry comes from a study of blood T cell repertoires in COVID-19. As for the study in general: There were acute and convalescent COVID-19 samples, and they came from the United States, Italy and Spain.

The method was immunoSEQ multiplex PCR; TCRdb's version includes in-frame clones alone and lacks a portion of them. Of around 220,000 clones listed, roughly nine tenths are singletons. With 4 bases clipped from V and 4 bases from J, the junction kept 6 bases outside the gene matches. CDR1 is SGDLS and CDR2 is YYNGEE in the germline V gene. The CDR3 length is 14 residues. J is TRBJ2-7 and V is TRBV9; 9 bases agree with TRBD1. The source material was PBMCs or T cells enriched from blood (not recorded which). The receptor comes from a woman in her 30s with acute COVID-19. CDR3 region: CASSPGQGPYEQYF. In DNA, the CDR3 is TGTGCCAGCAGCCCGGGACAGGGTCCTTACGAGCAGTACTTC.